The source of this TCR beta chain is a study of blood T cell repertoires in COVID-19. Study context: Researchers got acute and convalescent COVID-19 samples from the United States, Italy and Spain. PBMCs, B-cell-depleted T cells, or T cells were the source of the cDNA or gDNA that made up the material.

In the original workflow: The authors estimated nucleated cell counts from reference gene primer amplification. The protocol was immunoSEQ multiplex PCR, while the TCRdb copy is restricted to in-frame clones and leaves out a portion. Clone size and the V and J calls come from that table; the DNA yielded D and trimming. Of some 200,000 clones in the sample, 65% to 90% are singletons; the top ten hold about 8.9%. Germline V lookup: CDR1 LGHDT, CDR2 YNNKEL (reference sequence). There are 14 residues in the CDR3. The J segment lost 5 bases and the V segment lost 3 bases, leaving 4 bases of the junction unmatched.

The receptor was derived from a middle-aged man with active or convalescent COVID-19. The rearrangement links TRBV3-1 (or the pseudogene TRBV3-2) to TRBJ2-5; 9 bases are a match to TRBD2. Sequencing used peripheral blood. The CDR3 protein is CASSQREGTETQYF. In DNA, the CDR3 is TGTGCCAGCAGCCAGCGGGAGGGGACCGAGACCCAGTACTTC.